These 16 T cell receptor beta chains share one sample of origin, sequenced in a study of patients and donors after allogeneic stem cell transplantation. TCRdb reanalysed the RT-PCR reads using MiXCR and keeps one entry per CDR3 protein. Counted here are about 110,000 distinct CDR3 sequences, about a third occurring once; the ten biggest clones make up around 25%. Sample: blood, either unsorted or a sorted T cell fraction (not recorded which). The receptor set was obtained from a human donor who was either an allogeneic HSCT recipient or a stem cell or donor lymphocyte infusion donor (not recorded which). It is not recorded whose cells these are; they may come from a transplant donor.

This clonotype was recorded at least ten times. CDR3 in amino acids: CASSYGRDRNNSPLHF. The CDR3, as DNA: TGTGCCAGCAGTTACGGACGGGACAGGAATAATTCACCCCTCCACTTT. The genes are TRBV6-6 and TRBJ1-6; 8 bases agree with TRBD1. The germline V gene has CDR1 MNHNY and CDR2 SVGAGI (reference sequence). The CDR3 loop spans 16 amino acids. Trimming took 2 bases from V and 5 from J; bases not matched to a gene: 5.

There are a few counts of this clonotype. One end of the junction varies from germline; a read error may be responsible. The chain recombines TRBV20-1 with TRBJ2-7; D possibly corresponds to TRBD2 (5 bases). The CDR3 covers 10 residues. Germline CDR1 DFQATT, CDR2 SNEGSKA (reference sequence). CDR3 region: CSATGPSGVF. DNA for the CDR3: TGCAGTGCAACCGGGCCCAGCGGTGTTTTC.

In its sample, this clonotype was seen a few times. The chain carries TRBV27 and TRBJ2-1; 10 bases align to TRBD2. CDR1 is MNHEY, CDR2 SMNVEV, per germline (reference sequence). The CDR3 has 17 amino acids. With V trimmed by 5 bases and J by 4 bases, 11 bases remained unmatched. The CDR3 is CASSPAILAGKYNEQFF. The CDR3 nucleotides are TGTGCCAGCAGTCCGGCCATACTAGCGGGGAAATACAATGAGCAGTTCTTC.

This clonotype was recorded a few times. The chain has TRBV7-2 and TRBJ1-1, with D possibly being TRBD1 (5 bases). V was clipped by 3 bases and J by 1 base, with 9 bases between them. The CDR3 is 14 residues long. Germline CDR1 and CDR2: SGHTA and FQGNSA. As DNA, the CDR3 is TGTGCCAGCAGCTTGGGACGGGCGAACACTGAAGCTTTCTTT. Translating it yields CASSLGRANTEAFF.

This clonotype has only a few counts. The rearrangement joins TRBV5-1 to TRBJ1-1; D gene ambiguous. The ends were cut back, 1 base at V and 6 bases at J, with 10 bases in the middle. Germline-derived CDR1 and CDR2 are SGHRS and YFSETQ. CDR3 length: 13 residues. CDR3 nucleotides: TGCGCCAGCAGCTTGTCAGAATCTGCTGAAGCTTTCTTT. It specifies CASSLSESAEAFF.

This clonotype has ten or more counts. This CDR3 reads CSRGQGTTEAFF. The CDR3 coding sequence is TGCAGCCGTGGGCAGGGAACCACTGAAGCTTTCTTT. V is TRBV20-1 and J is TRBJ1-1; the D gene is possibly TRBD1 (5 bases). The CDR3 is 12 residues long. In germline, CDR1 is DFQATT, CDR2 SNEGSKA (reference sequence).

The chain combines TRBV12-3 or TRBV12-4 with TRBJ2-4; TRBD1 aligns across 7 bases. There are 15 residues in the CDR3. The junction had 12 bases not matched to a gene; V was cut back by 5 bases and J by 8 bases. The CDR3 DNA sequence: TGTGCCAGCAGTCTCGGACAGGTTGGACGGTACATTCAGTACTTC. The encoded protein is CASSLGQVGRYIQYF.

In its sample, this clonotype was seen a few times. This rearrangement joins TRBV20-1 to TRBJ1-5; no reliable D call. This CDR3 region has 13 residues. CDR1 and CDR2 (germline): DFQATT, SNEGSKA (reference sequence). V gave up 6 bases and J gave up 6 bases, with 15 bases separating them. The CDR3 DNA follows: TGCAGTGCCGGTCGTCGTGGGCTTCAGCCCCAGCATTTT. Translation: CSAGRRGLQPQHF.

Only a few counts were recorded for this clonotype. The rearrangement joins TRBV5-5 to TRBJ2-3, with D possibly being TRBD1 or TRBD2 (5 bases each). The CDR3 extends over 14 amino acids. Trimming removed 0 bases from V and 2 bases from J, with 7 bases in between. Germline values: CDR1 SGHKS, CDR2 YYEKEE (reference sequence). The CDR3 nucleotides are TGTGCCAGCAGCTTGGACGGGACCACAGATACGCAGTATTTT. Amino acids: CASSLDGTTDTQYF.

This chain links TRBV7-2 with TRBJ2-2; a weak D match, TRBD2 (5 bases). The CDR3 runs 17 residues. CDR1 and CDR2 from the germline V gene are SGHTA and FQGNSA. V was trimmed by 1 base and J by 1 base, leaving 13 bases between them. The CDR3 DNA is TGTGCCAGCAGCTTAGAAGCCCGGACTTTGAACACCGGGGAGCTGTTTTTT. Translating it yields CASSLEARTLNTGELFF. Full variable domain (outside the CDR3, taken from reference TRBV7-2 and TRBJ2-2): GAGVSQSPSNKVTEKGKDVELRCDPISGHTALYWYRQSLGQGLEFLIYFQGNSAPDKSGLPSDRFSAERTGGSVSTLTIQRTQQEDSAVYLCASSLEARTLNTGELFFGEGSRLTVL.

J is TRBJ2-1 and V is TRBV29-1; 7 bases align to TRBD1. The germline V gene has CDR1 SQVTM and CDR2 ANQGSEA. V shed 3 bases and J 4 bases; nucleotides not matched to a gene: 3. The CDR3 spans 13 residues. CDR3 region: CSVDDRAYNEQFF. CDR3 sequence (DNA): TGCAGCGTTGACGACAGGGCATACAATGAGCAGTTCTTC.

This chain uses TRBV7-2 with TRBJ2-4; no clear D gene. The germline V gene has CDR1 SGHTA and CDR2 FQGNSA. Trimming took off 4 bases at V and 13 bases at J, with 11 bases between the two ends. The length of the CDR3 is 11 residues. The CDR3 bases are TGTGCCAGCAGCTCGGGCCCAGGACAGTACTTC. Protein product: CASSSGPGQYF.

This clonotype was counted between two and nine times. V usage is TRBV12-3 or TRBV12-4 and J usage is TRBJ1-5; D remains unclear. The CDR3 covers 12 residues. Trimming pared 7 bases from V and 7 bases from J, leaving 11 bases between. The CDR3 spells CASTQPGQPQHF. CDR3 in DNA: TGTGCCAGCACCCAACCGGGCCAGCCCCAGCATTTT.

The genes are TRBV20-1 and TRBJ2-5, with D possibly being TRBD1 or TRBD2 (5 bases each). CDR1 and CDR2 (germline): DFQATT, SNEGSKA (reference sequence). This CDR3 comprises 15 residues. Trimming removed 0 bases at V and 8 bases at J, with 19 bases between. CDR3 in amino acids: CSARDSLWARGTQYF. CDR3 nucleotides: TGCAGTGCTAGAGACTCTCTCTGGGCGAGGGGCACCCAGTACTTC.

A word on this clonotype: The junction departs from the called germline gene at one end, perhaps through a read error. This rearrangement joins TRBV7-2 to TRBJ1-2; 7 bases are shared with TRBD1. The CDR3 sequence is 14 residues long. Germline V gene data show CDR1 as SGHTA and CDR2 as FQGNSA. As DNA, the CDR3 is TGTGCCAGCAGCGAGACCCAGGGGGGCTATAGCTACACCTTC. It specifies CASSETQGGYSYTF.

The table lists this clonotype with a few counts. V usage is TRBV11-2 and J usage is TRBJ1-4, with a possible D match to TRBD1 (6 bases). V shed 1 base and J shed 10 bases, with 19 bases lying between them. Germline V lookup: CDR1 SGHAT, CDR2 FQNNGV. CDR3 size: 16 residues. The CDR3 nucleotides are TGTGCCAGCAGCTTAGTTGATTTGGGGGGCGCGGGAAAACTGTTTTTT. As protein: CASSLVDLGGAGKLFF.